This TCR beta chain originates from a study of blood T cell repertoires in COVID-19. For the study at large: Specimens from acute and convalescent COVID-19 originated in the United States, Italy and Spain. Sources were T cells, B-cell-depleted T cells, or PBMCs; the material itself was cDNA or gDNA.

Per the germline V gene, CDR1 is LNHNV and CDR2 is YYDKDF (reference sequence). The CDR3 runs 14 residues. How the authors handled the data: The assay estimated nucleated cells by amplifying reference gene primers. The protocol was immunoSEQ multiplex PCR, while the TCRdb copy is restricted to in-frame clones and leaves out a portion. That table is the source of V, J and clone size, and D and trimming were worked out from the DNA. The sample yields more than 250,000 clones, roughly 85% seen once. The TCR was taken from a man aged 45-65 years with active or convalescent COVID-19. Sequenced: peripheral blood. The rearrangement uses TRBV15 and TRBJ1-2; D is perhaps TRBD1 (6 bases). In nucleotides, the CDR3 is TGTGTCACAGCAGCAGGGGTGCAGGACTATGGCTACACCTTC. It translates to CVTAAGVQDYGYTF.